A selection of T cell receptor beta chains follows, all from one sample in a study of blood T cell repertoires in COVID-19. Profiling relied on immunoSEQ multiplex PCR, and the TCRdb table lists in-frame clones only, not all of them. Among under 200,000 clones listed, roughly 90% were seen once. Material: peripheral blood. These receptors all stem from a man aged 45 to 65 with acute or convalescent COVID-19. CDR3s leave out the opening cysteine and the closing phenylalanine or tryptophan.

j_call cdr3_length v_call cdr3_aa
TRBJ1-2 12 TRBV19 ASSQQGPDYGYT
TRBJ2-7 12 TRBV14 ASSQLAGDYEQY
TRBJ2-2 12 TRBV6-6 ASRRGQNTGELF
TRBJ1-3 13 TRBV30 AWRPGLTSGNTIY
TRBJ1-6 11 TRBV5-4 ASSLERFSPLH
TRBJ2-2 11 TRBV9 ASSHFYTGELF
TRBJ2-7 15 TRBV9 ASSAGLAGGPFYEQY
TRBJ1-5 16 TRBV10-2 ASSESTAGRVGNQPQH
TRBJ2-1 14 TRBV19 ASSMGEGSSYNEQF
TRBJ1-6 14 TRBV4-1 ASSHLGTGEKSPLH
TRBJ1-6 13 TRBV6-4 ASKRDISYNSPLH
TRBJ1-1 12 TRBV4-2 ASSRDRGNTEAF
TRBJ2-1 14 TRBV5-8 ASSLGTGLSYNEQF
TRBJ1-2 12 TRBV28 ASRPQGAGYGYT
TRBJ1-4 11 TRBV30 ACQGRVGEKLF
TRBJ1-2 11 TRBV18 ASSTRDRVGYT
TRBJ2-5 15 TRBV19 ASSSPPGRRGGETQY
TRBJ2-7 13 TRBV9 ASSTGLAKSYEQY
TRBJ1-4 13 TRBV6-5 ASTVGTGNNEKLF
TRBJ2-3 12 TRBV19 ASGRKRYTDTQY
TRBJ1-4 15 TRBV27 ASSLWGQGADSEKLF
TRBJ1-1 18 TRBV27 ASNYPGTGASSVGNTEAF
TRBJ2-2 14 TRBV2 ASSEAGIMNTGELF
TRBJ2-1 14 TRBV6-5 ASSYSPGTGRNEQF
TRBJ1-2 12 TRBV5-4 ASSSGVLSRGYT
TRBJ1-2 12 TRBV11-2 ASSLEQGAQGYT
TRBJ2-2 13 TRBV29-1 SVEDEAGGTGELF
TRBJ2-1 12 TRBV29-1 SVQPGLAVDEQF
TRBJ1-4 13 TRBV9 ASSASRGNNEKLF
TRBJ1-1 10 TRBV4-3 ASSQDEGEAF
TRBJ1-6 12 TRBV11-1 ASSLVGLGSPLH
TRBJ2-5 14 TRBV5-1 ASSLAGLGAQETQY
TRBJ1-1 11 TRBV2 ASSDRGYTEAF
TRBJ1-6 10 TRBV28 ASRTGDSPLH
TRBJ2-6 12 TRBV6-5 ASTGLSGANVLT
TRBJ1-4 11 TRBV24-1 ATSPATNEKLF
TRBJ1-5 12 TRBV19 ASSFRRSNQPQH
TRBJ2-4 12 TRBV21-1 ASTGRRHKNIQY
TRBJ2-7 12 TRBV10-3 AISPGQGTYEQY
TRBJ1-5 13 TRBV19 ASNTRQGASQPQH
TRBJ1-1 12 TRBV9 ASSPRPGDTEAF
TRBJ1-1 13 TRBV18 ASSQLRGANPEAF
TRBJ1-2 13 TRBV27 ASSLSRTGAVGYT
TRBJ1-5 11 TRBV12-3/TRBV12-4 ASSLTDNQPQH
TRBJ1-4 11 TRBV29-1 SVQAAVNEKLF
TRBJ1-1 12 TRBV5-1 ASSSALDSTEAF
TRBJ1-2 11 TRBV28 ASNPAQGDGYT
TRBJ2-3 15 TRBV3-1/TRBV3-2 ASSQVWLAGGTDTQY
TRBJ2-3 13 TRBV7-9 ASSFPGQYTDTQY
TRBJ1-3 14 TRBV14 ASSDGTASSGNTIY
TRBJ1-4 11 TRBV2 ASSSRLDEKLF
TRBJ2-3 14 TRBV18 ASSPYRQHNTDTQY
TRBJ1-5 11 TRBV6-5 ASLGTGRQPQH
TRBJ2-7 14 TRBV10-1 ASRGTSGALSYEQY
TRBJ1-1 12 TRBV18 ASSGDRSNTEAF
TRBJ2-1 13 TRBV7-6 ASSLASGIYNEQF